These 8 T cell receptor beta chains were sequenced from one sample in a study of blood T cell repertoires in COVID-19. Sequencing was performed with immunoSEQ multiplex PCR; in TCRdb, only in-frame clones are kept and a portion is missing. The repertoire has tens of thousands of clones, roughly 82% of them found once; the top ten carry 7% to 9.5%. Sequencing was done on a sample of peripheral blood. These receptors originate from a human donor in a cohort sampled during active COVID-19.

The chain joins TRBV7-6 to TRBJ2-3; no definite D call. The CDR3 is made up of 13 amino acids. CDR1 is SGHVS and CDR2 is FNYEAQ in the germline V gene. V was pared by 5 bases and J by 0 bases, with 6 bases between. CDR3 loop: CASSRGSTDTQYF. DNA of the CDR3: TGTGCCAGCAGCCGCGGAAGCACAGATACGCAGTATTTT.

The chain is built from TRBV19 and TRBJ1-2, with 8 bases fitting TRBD1. Trimming took 3 bases from V and 8 from J; bases not matched to a gene: 8. CDR1 LNHDA and CDR2 SQIVND come from the germline V gene (reference sequence). This CDR3 contains 14 residues. CDR3 protein: CASSITTGVAGYTF. DNA for the CDR3: TGTGCCAGTAGTATTACGACAGGGGTTGCCGGCTACACCTTC.

The chain has TRBV9 and TRBJ1-5; 10 bases are a match to TRBD1. Germline V gives CDR1 SGDLS, CDR2 YYNGEE. CDR3 length equals 16 residues. After removal of 4 bases from V and 0 bases from J, the junction contained 4 bases not matched to a gene. The CDR3 DNA reads TGTGCCAGCAGCCCGGGGACAGGGGCTAGCAATCAGCCCCAGCATTTT. Protein sequence: CASSPGTGASNQPQHF.

The CDR3 nucleotides read TGTGCCAGCAGCTTGTTTGACAGGGTGAACACTGAAGCTTTCTTT. Translating gives CASSLFDRVNTEAFF. This chain links TRBV5-5 with TRBJ1-1; 7 nucleotides agree with TRBD1. The CDR3 is 15 amino acids. Trimming removed 1 base from V and 0 bases from J; junction bases left unmatched: 3. Germline V gene sequence: CDR1 SGHKS, CDR2 YYEKEE (reference sequence).

A remark on this clone: The sample contains more than one DNA sequence encoding this CDR3. The chain links TRBV19 to TRBJ1-2; D uncertain. CDR1 is LNHDA and CDR2 is SQIVND in the germline V gene (reference sequence). Trimming left V 3 bases short and J 4 bases short, with 6 bases between. The CDR3 consists of 12 residues. CDR3: CASSIRGYGYTF. In DNA form, the CDR3 reads TGTGCCAGTAGTATCCGGGGCTATGGCTACACCTTC.

V and J are TRBV7-6 and TRBJ2-5, with a weak D call TRBD1 (6 bases). Trimming took off 2 bases at V and 5 bases at J, with 15 bases between the two ends. Germline-derived CDR1 and CDR2 are SGHVS and FNYEAQ. This CDR3 has 15 amino acids. CDR3 loop: CASSLNRVMGETQYF. Here the CDR3 DNA reads TGTGCCAGCAGCTTAAACAGGGTTATGGGGGAGACCCAGTACTTC.

J is TRBJ1-1 and V is TRBV5-8; 9 positions agree with TRBD1. Germline values: CDR1 SGHTS, CDR2 YDEGEE. V shed 3 bases and J 3 bases; nucleotides not matched to a gene: 6. The CDR3 runs 15 residues. The CDR3 DNA follows: TGTGCCAGCAGCTGGGGGGACAGGGTGGACACTGAAGCTTTCTTT. Translated: CASSWGDRVDTEAFF.

A few counts support this clone. This chain uses TRBV19 with TRBJ1-5; D uncertain. V was cut by 3 bases and J by 9 bases, with 9 bases left in between. This CDR3 spans 12 amino acids. CDR1 and CDR2 from the germline V gene are LNHDA and SQIVND (reference sequence). The CDR3 sequence: CASSIPEAPQHF. The CDR3 DNA sequence: TGTGCCAGTAGTATTCCTGAGGCGCCCCAGCATTTT.